One T cell receptor (beta chain) is described in this entry. What it recognizes is unknown. V was pared by 7 bases and J by 5 bases, with 17 bases between. The CDR3 contains 15 residues. Germline V CDR1 and CDR2: MNHNY, SVGAGI (reference sequence). The sample belongs to a study of cytomegalovirus exposure and HLA in healthy donors. Study results and limitations: With later analysis, a missense DCLRE1C variant became linked to TCR beta V- and J-gene trimming.

The PCR ran on 60 Vbeta and 13 Jbeta primers. Some clones are missing from TCRdb's copy, which holds only in-frame ones; the method was immunoSEQ multiplex PCR. The sample has about 170,000 clones; about four fifths are singletons. This chain links TRBV6-6 with TRBJ2-2, with a weak D call TRBD1 (5 bases). The receptor was derived from a woman aged 18-29 years in good health and CMV-seronegative. The specimen was PBMCs. This chain's CDR3 is CASTSQGTETGELFF. For the CDR3, the DNA is TGTGCCAGCACTTCTCAGGGTACAGAAACCGGGGAGCTGTTTTTT.